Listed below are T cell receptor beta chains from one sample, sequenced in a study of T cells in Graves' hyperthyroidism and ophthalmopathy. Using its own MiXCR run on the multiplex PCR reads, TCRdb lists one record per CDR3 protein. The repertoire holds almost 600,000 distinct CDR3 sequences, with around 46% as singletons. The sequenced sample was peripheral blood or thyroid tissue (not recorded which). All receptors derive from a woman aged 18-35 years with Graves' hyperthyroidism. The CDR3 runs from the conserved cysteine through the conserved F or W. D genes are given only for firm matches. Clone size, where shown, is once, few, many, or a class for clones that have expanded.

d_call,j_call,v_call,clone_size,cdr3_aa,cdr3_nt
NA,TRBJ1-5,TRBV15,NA,CATSPQRGNNQPQHF,TGTGCCACCAGCCCGCAAAGGGGTAACAATCAGCCCCAGCATTTT
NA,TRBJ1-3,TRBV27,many,CASSPTMAGVGNTIYF,TGTGCCAGCAGTCCTACCATGGCAGGGGTAGGAAACACCATATATTTT
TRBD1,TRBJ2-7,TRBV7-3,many,CASSLTDRGLSYEQYF,TGTGCCAGCAGCTTAACCGACAGGGGGCTCTCCTACGAGCAGTACTTC
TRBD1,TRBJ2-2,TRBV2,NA,CASSEGTGGLTGELFF,TGTGCCAGCAGTGAAGGGACAGGGGGACTTACCGGGGAGCTGTTTTTT
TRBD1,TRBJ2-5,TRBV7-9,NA,CASSTPTGDQETQYF,TGTGCCAGCAGCACTCCTACAGGGGACCAAGAGACCCAGTACTTC
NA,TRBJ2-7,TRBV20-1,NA,CSAADGSPSPHEQYF,TGCAGTGCTGCAGACGGGAGCCCGTCACCCCACGAGCAGTACTTC
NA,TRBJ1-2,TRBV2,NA,CASNPSYGYTF,TGTGCCAGCAACCCCTCCTATGGCTACACCTTC
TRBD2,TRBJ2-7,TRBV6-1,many,CASSENAGRDYEQYF,TGTGCCAGCAGTGAAAATGCCGGGAGGGACTACGAGCAGTACTTC
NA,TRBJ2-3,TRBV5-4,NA,CASSLRGPSGGTQYF,TGTGCCAGCAGCTTGCGGGGTCCAAGCGGAGGTACGCAGTATTTT
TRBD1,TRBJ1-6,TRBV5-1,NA,CASSSGDRGNSPLHF,TGCGCCAGCAGCTCGGGTGACAGGGGTAATTCACCCCTCCACTTT
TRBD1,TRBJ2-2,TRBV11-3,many,CASSSLNRDRFGELFF,TGTGCCAGCAGCTCCCTCAACCGGGACAGATTCGGGGAGCTGTTTTTT
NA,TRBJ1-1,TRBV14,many,CASSQPTMNTEAFF,TGTGCCAGCAGCCAACCCACGATGAACACTGAAGCTTTCTTT
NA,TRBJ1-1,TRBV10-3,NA,CAINSPGQNTEAFF,TGTGCCATCAACTCACCGGGACAGAACACTGAAGCTTTCTTT
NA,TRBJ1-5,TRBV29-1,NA,CSVERGDYNEHF,TGCAGCGTCGAGCGGGGGGACTACAATGAGCATTTT